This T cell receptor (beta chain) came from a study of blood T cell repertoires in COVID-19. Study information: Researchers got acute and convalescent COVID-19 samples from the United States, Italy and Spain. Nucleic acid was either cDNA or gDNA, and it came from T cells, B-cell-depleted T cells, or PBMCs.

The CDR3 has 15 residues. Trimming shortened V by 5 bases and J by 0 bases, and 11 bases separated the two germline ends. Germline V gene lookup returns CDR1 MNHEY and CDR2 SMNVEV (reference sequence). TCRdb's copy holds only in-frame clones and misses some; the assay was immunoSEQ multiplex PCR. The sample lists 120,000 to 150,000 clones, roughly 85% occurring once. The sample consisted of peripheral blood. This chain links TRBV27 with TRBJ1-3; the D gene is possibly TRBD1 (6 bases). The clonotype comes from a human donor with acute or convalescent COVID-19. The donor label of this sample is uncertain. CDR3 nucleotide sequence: TGTGCCAGCAGTCCGGGACAAACCTCTGGAAACACCATATATTTT. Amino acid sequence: CASSPGQTSGNTIYF.